This record concerns one TCR beta chain sequence. The antigen is not known. The data stem from a study of OX40 agonist ivuxolimab in advanced cancers. General study points: CD8+ T cells showed, on average, more clonal expansion than CD4+ cells.

The V end lost 5 bases, the J end lost 9 bases, and 20 bases lay between the germline ends. The CDR3 totals 15 residues. Germline V gene sequence: CDR1 MDHEN, CDR2 SYDVKM. Assay: immunoSEQ multiplex PCR; the TCRdb copy retains only in-frame clones and omits some. The sample shows around 63,000 clones, 75% to 90% of them seen only once. The clonotype comes from an adult with an advanced solid tumor such as melanoma, head and neck, liver or kidney cancer. This sample comprised CD4+ or CD8+ T cells sorted from blood, obtained in a trial of the OX40 agonist ivuxolimab. V usage is TRBV28 and J usage is TRBJ2-1; TRBD2 is a possible D gene (6 bases). The CDR3 reads CASSGSSVSGVEQFF. The CDR3 nucleotides are TGTGCCAGCAGTGGCTCTAGCGTGAGTGGGGTTGAGCAGTTCTTC.